The sequence of this T cell receptor (beta chain) was determined in a study of sequential checkpoint blockade in melanoma. Germline CDR1 is LNHNV and CDR2 is YYDKDF (reference sequence). With V trimmed by 0 bases and J by 5 bases, 10 bases remained unmatched. This CDR3 is built from 16 residues. The protocol was immunoSEQ multiplex PCR, while the TCRdb copy is restricted to in-frame clones and leaves out a portion. This sample has 15,000 to 20,000 clones, with over 60% found just once. As to treatment: randomized to nivolumab then ipilimumab (arm A) or the reverse (arm B). Patients had received no earlier DNA-damaging chemotherapy.

The source material was CD8+ T cells sorted from blood (inferred from file names), sampled from a patient given nivolumab and ipilimumab in sequence. V is TRBV15 and J is TRBJ2-7; 7 bases agree with TRBD2. The clonotype was recovered from a human donor with melanoma. The CDR3 region is CATSRDGWRGRNEQYF. Here the CDR3 DNA reads TGTGCCACCAGCAGAGATGGATGGCGGGGGAGGAACGAGCAGTACTTC.